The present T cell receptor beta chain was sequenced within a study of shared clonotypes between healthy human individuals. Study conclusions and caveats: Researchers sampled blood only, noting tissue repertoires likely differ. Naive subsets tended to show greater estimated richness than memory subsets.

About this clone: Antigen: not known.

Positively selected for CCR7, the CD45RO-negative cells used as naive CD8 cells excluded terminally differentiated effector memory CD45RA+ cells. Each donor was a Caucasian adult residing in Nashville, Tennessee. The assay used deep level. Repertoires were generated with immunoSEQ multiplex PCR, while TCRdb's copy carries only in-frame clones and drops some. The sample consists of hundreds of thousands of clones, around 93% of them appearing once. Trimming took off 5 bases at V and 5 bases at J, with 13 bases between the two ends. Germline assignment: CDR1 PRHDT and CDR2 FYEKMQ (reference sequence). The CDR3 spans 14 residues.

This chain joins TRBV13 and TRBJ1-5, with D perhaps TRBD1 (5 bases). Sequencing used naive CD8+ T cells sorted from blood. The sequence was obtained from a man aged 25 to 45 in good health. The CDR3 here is CASSQGPQYQPQHF. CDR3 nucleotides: TGTGCCAGCAGCCAGGGACCCCAGTATCAGCCCCAGCATTTT.